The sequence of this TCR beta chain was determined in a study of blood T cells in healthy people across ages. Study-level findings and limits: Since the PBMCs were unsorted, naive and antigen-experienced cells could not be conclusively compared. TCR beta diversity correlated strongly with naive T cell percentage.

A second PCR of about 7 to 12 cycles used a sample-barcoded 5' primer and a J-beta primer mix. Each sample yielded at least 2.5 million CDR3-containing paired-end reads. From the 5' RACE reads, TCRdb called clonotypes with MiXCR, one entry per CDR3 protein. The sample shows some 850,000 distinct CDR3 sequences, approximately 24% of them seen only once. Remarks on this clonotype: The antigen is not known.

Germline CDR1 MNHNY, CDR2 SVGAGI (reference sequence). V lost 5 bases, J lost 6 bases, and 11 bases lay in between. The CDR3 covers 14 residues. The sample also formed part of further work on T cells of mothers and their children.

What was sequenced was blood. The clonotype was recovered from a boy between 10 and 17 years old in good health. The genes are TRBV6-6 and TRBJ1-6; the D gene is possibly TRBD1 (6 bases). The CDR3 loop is CASSLTGFNSPLHF. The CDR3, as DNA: TGTGCCAGCAGTCTGACAGGATTTAATTCACCCCTCCACTTT.